This T cell receptor (beta chain) was captured in a study of shared T cell receptors in the human thymus. The J segment lost 8 bases and the V segment lost 3 bases, leaving 10 bases of the junction unmatched. Per germline, CDR1 SGHKS and CDR2 YYEKEE (reference sequence). The CDR3 is 14 amino acids. Sequencing used immunoSEQ multiplex PCR; TCRdb keeps in-frame clones, though not all of them. The table has 650,000 to 950,000 clones, around 85% seen once. This sample was shared with a second study, whose subject was human thymus T cells. That paper adds: Thymus pieces cut out during corrective heart surgery were the tissue that was used.

Source material: thymocytes. The chain carries TRBV5-5 and TRBJ1-2; 7 bases agree with TRBD1. The sequence was obtained from a girl under two years old with a congenital heart defect. CDR3 protein: CASSSVRTGSGYTF. In nucleotides, the CDR3 is TGTGCCAGCAGCTCCGTTCGGACAGGCTCCGGCTACACCTTC.